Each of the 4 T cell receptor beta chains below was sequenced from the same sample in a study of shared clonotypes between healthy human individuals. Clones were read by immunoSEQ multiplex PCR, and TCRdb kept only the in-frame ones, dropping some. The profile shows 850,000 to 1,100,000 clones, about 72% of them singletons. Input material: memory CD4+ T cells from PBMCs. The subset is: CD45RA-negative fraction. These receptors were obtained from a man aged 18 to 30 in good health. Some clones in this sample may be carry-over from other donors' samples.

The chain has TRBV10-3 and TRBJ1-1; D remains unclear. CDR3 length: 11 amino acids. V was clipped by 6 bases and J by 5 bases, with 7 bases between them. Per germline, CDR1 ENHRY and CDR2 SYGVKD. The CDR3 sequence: CAISEVTEAFF. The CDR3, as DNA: TGTGCCATCAGCGAGGTAACTGAAGCTTTCTTT.

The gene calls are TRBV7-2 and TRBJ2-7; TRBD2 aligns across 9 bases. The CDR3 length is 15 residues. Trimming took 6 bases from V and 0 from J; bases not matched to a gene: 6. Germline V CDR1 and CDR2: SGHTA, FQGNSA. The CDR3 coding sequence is TGTGCCAGCAGATCGTGGACTAGCGTCTCCTACGAGCAGTACTTC. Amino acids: CASRSWTSVSYEQYF.

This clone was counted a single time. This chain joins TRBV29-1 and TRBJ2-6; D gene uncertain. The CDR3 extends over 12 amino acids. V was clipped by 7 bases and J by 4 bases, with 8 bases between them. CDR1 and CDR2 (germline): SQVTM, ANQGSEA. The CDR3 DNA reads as TGCAGCGGCGACACGGGGGCCAACGTCCTGACTTTC. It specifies CSGDTGANVLTF. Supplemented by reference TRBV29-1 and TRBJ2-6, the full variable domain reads SAVISQKPSRDICQRGTSLTIQCQVDSQVTMMFWYRQQPGQSLTLIATANQGSEATYESGFVIDKFPISRPNLTFSTLTVSNMSPEDSSIYLCSGDTGANVLTFGAGSRLTVL.

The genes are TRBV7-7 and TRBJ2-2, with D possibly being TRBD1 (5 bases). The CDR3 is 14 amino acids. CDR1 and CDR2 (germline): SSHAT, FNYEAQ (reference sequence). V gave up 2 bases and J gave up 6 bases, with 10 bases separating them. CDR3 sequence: CASSLIGAAGELFF. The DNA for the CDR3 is TGTGCCAGCAGCTTAATTGGGGCGGCCGGGGAGCTGTTTTTT.